This TCR beta chain derives from a study of T-cell memory formation after mild COVID-19. Between the trimmed V and J ends, which lost 4 bases and 2 bases, there was a span of 5 bases. The CDR3 is 12 residues long. cDNA libraries for TCR alpha and TCR beta, carrying sample barcodes and UMIs, came from 5'RACE with constant-segment primers. Using its own MiXCR run on the 5' RACE reads, TCRdb lists one record per CDR3 protein. This sample has 150,000 to 200,000 distinct CDR3 sequences, with more than 14% found just once. This clonotype was picked up a small number of times. The receptor was derived from an adult woman who had mild COVID-19 (a few samples of this study predate the infection). Cell type and time point are not known. V is TRBV12-3 or TRBV12-4 and J is TRBJ2-5; perhaps D is TRBD1 or TRBD2 (5 bases each). Input material: PBMCs or a T cell subset sorted from them (not recorded which). The CDR3 protein is CASSWGQETQYF. Here the CDR3 DNA reads TGTGCCAGCAGTTGGGGGCAAGAGACCCAGTACTTC.